The T cell receptor beta chain under discussion was sequenced for a study of human T cells and chemical hapten exposure. V shed 5 bases, J shed 5 bases, and the junction held 11 bases outside the gene matches. This CDR3 region has 15 residues. CDR1 and CDR2 from the germline V gene are SGHTA and FQGNSA. The sample holds a few counts of this clonotype. As processed by the authors: A per-sample median of roughly 96,000 TCRs was observed, with counts ranging from roughly 20,000 to 700,000. One entry per CDR3 protein, called by TCRdb with MiXCR from the RACE reads. The V and J calls and clone size come from TCRdb's table, not from the authors' own analysis. The data contain around 150,000 distinct CDR3 sequences, approximately 14% of them singletons. Time point here: patch test 1, 2 weeks after DPC sensitization. As to treatment: therapeutic diphenylcyclopropenone sensitization with weekly scalp DPC.

V gene TRBV7-2 combines with J gene TRBJ1-2; TRBD1 matches at 7 bases. The clonotype was recovered from a woman under 40 with alopecia areata. Some clones in this sample may be carry-over from other donors' samples. The sequenced sample was whole blood, obtained in connection with sensitization to the hapten diphenylcyclopropenone (DPC). The CDR3 sequence is CASSPYRQGEYGYTF. In nucleotides, the CDR3 is TGTGCCAGCAGCCCATATAGACAGGGAGAATATGGCTACACCTTC.